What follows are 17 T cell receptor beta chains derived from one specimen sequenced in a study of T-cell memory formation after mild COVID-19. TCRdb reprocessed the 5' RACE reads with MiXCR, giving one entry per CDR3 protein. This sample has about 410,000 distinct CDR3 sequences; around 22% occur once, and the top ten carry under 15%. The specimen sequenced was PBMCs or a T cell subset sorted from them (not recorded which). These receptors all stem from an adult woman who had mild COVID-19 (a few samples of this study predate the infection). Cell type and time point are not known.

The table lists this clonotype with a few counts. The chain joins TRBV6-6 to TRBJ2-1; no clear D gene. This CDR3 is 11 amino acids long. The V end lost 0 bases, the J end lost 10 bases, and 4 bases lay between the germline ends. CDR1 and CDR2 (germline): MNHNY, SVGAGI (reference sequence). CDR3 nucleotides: TGTGCCAGCAGTTACTCACCCGAGCAGTTCTTC. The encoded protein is CASSYSPEQFF.

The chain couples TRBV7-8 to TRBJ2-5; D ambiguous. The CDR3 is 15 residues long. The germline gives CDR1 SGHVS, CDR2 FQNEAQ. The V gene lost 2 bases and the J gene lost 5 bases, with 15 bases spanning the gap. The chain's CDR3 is CASSLQTIYVETQYF. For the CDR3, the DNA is TGTGCCAGCAGCTTACAGACCATATACGTGGAGACCCAGTACTTC.

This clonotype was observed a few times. DNA for the CDR3: TGTGCCAGCAGCCCAGGACTAGTGAAGTTCTTC. Translation gives CASSPGLVKFF. The chain is built from TRBV7-2 and TRBJ2-1; TRBD2 agrees at 7 bases. V shed 5 bases, J shed 14 bases, and the junction held 6 bases outside the gene matches. This CDR3 contains 11 residues. CDR1 SGHTA and CDR2 FQGNSA come from the germline V gene.

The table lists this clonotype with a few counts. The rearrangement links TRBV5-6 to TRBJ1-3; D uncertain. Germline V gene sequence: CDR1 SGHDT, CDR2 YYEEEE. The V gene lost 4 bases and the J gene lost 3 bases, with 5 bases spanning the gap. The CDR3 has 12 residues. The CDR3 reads CASSRVGNTIYF. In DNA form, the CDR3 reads TGTGCCAGCAGCCGGGTTGGAAACACCATATATTTT.

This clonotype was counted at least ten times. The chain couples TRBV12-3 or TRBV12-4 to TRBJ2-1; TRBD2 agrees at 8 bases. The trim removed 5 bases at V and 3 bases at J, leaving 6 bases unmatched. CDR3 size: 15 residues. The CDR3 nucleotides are TGTGCCAGCAGTCAACTAGCGGATGACTACAATGAGCAGTTCTTC. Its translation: CASSQLADDYNEQFF.

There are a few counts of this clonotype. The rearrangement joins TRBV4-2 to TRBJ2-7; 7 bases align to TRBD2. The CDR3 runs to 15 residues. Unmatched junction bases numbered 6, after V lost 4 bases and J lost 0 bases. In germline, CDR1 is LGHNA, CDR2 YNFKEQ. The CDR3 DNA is TGTGCCAGCAGCCCAAGACTAGCTGCCTCCTACGAGCAGTACTTC. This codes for CASSPRLAASYEQYF.

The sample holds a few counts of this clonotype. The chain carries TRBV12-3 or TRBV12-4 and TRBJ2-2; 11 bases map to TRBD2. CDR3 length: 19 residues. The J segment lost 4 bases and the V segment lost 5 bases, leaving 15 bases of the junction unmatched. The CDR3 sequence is CASSQTLAGGRRSTGELFF. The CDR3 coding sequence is TGTGCCAGCAGTCAAACCCTAGCGGGGGGCCGAAGGAGCACCGGGGAGCTGTTTTTT.

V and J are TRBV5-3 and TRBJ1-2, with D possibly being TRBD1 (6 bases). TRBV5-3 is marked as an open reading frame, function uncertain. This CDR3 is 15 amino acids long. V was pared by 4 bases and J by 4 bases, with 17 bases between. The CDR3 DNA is TGTGCCAGAAGCCGGCCCGGACAGTTCGGCTATGGCTACACCTTC. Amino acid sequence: CARSRPGQFGYGYTF.

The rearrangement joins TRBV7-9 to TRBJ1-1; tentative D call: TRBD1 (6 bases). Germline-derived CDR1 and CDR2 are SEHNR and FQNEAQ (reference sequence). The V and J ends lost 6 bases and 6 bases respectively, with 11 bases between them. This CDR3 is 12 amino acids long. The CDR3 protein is CASREQGAEAFF. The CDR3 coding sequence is TGTGCCAGCAGAGAACAGGGTGCTGAAGCTTTCTTT.

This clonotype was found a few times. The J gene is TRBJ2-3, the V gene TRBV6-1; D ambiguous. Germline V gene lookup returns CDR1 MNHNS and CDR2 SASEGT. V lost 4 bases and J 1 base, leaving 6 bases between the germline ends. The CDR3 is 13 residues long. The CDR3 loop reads CASSVPGTDTQYF. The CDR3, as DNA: TGTGCCAGCAGTGTCCCGGGCACAGATACGCAGTATTTT.

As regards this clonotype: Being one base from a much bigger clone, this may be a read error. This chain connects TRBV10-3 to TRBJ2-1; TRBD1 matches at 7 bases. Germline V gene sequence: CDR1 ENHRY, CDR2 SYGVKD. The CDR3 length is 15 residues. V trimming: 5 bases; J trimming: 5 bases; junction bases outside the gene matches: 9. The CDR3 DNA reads TGTGCCATCAGTATGCCGGACAGGTGGAACAATGAGCAGTTCTTC. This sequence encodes CAISMPDRWNNEQFF.

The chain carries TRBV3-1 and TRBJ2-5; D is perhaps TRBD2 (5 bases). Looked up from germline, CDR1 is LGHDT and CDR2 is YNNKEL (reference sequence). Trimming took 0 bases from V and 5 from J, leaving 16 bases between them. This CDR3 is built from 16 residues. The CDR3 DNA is TGTGCCAGCAGCCAAGAACGGCTAAGGAGGATGGAGACCCAGTACTTC. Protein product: CASSQERLRRMETQYF.

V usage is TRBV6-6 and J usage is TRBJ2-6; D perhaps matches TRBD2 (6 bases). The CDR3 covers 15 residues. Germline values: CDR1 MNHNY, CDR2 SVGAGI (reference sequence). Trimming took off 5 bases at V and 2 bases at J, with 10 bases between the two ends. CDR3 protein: CASSLPGAGANVLTF. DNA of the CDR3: TGTGCCAGCAGTCTTCCGGGAGCTGGGGCCAACGTCCTGACTTTC.

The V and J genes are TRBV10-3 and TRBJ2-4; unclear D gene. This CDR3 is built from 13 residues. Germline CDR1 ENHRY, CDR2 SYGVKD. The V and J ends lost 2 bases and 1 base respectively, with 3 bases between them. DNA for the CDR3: TGTGCCATCAGTGAGCCCGCCAAAAACATTCAGTACTTC. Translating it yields CAISEPAKNIQYF.

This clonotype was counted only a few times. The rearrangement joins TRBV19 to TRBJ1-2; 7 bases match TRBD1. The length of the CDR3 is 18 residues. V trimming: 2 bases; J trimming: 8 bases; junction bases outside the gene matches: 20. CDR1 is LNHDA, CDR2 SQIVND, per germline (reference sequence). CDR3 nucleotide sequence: TGTGCCAGTAGTATAATAAACAGGGGCGCAAGGAACGAAGAAGGCTACACCTTC. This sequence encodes CASSIINRGARNEEGYTF.

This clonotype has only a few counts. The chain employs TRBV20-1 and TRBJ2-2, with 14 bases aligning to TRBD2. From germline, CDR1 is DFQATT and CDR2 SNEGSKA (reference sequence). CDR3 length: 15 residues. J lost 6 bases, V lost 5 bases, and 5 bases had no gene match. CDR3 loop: CSALRLAGGPGELFF. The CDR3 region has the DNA TGCAGTGCTCTCCGACTAGCGGGGGGGCCCGGGGAGCTGTTTTTT.

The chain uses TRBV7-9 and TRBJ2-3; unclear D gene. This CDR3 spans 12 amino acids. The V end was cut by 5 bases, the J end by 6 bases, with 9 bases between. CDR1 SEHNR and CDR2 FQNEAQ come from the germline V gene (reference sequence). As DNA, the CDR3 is TGTGCCAGCAGCCAGCGAGCGGATACGCAGTATTTT. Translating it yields CASSQRADTQYF.